Below, 4 T cell receptor beta chains from the same sample are listed, as sequenced in a study of regulatory T cells in long-lasting Graves disease. Libraries of TCR beta came from iRepertoire HTBI primers plus Arm-PCR of CDR3 regions. In TCRdb, the multiplex PCR reads were re-called with MiXCR into one record per CDR3 protein. The table records 440,000 or so distinct CDR3 sequences, approximately 16% of them present only once. Time point denoted: newly diagnosed GD, antithyroid drugs for less than 3 months. The TCR library was made from RNA extracted from PBMCs. These records were also assigned to another study, of T cells in Graves' hyperthyroidism and ophthalmopathy.

The sequenced sample was peripheral blood mononuclear cells (PBMCs), obtained at new diagnosis, from a patient treated with antithyroid drugs. The receptors originated from a woman aged 25 to 39 with Graves disease.

This clonotype was seen repeatedly, ten times or more. The V gene is TRBV2, the J gene TRBJ1-1; possibly TRBD1 for D (6 bases). From germline, CDR1 is SNHLY and CDR2 FYNNEI. Trimming cost V 2 bases and J 11 bases, with 9 bases left between them. The CDR3 has 11 amino acids. The chain's CDR3 is CASSEQGHAFF. CDR3 DNA sequence: TGTGCCAGCAGTGAACAGGGGCATGCTTTCTTT.

This clonotype showed up just a few times. The V and J genes are TRBV12-3 or TRBV12-4 and TRBJ1-5; D perhaps matches TRBD1 (5 bases). V was pared by 4 bases and J by 0 bases, with 10 bases between. The CDR3 contains 15 residues. The DNA of the CDR3 is TGTGCCAGCAGTTCGCGACAGAGTAGCAATCAGCCCCAGCATTTT. Translation gives CASSSRQSSNQPQHF.

The chain uses TRBV19 and TRBJ1-5; TRBD1 agrees at 8 bases. CDR1 is LNHDA, CDR2 SQIVND, per germline (reference sequence). V shed 6 bases, J shed 3 bases, and the junction held 1 base outside the gene matches. This CDR3 region has 13 residues. CDR3 sequence reads: CASRQGVNQPQHF. The CDR3, as DNA: TGTGCCAGTAGACAGGGGGTCAATCAGCCCCAGCATTTT.

This clonotype came up a few times. A much larger clone is a single base away; this may be a read error. The V call is TRBV28, the J call TRBJ2-1, with D tentatively TRBD1 (6 bases). In germline, CDR1 is MDHEN, CDR2 SYDVKM. This CDR3 region has 14 residues. The DNA for the CDR3 is TGTGCCAGCAGCTCACTTACAGGGCCCAATGAGCAGCTCTTC. It specifies CASSSLTGPNEQLF.